This TCR beta chain was found in a study of blood T cell repertoires in COVID-19. Study in general: Acute and convalescent COVID-19 specimens originated in the United States, Italy and Spain.

The Seattle site enrolled patients during active infection and followed them longitudinally. Trimming pared 3 bases from V and 9 bases from J, leaving 9 bases between. This CDR3 has 11 residues. Germline lookup yields CDR1 DFQATT and CDR2 SNEGSKA (reference sequence). In the original analysis: Estimation of nucleated cell counts was performed using reference gene primer amplification. Sequencing used immunoSEQ multiplex PCR; TCRdb keeps in-frame clones, though not all of them. V, J and clone size derive from that table, while D and trimming were established from the DNA sequence. Among a few hundred thousand clones listed, under 90% were seen once.

Source material: peripheral blood. The sequence was collected from a woman aged 30 to 39 with COVID-19, enrolled during active disease. This chain links TRBV20-1 with TRBJ2-1, with D tentatively TRBD2 (6 bases). CDR3 residues: CSARRGSEQFF. The CDR3 region has the DNA TGCAGTGCTAGGCGGGGAAGTGAGCAGTTCTTC.